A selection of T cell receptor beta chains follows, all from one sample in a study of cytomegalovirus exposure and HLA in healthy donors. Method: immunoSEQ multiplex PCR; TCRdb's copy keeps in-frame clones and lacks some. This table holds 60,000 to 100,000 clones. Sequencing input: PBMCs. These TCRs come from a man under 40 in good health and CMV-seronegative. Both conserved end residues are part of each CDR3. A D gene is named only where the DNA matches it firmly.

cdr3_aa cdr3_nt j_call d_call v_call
CAISELNTGLGGYTF TGTGCCATCAGTGAGTTGAACACAGGCCTGGGTGGCTACACCTTC TRBJ1-2 . TRBV10-3
CASSEVDRGLQETQYF TGTGCCAGCAGTGAAGTGGATAGGGGACTTCAAGAGACCCAGTACTTC TRBJ2-5 . TRBV6-1
CASSSARPTNTGELFF TGTGCCAGCAGCTCAGCCAGGCCAACGAACACCGGGGAGCTGTTTTTT TRBJ2-2 . TRBV11-2
CASSAGENYGYTF TGTGCCAGCTCAGCAGGGGAGAACTATGGCTACACCTTC TRBJ1-2 . TRBV18
CASSLAQGSDTQYF TGCGCCAGCAGCTTGGCGCAGGGTTCCGATACGCAGTATTTT TRBJ2-3 . TRBV5-1
CASQITSGNNEQFF TGCGCCAGCCAAATTACTAGCGGGAACAATGAGCAGTTCTTC TRBJ2-1 TRBD2 TRBV5-1
CASTRGTYNQPQHF TGTGCCAGCACCAGGGGGACCTACAATCAGCCCCAGCATTTT TRBJ1-5 TRBD1 TRBV27
CASSLVGRGTSFEDEQYF TGCGCCAGCAGCTTGGTGGGAAGGGGGACTAGCTTTGAAGACGAGCAGTACTTC TRBJ2-7 TRBD2 TRBV5-1
CASSAGTSASYEQYF TGTGCCAGCAGCGCGGGGACTAGCGCTTCCTACGAGCAGTACTTC TRBJ2-7 TRBD2 TRBV9
CASRKGQGYNEQFF TGTGCCAGCAGAAAAGGACAGGGCTACAATGAGCAGTTCTTC TRBJ2-1 TRBD1 TRBV7-2
CASRLARDNEQFF TGCGCCAGCAGACTAGCGCGCGACAATGAGCAGTTCTTC TRBJ2-1 TRBD2 TRBV5-1
CASSLGPPQAQPQHF TGTGCCAGCAGCTTGGGCCCCCCACAGGCCCAGCCCCAGCATTTT TRBJ1-5 . TRBV5-6
CASRNKGGGYEQYF TGTGCCAGCAGGAACAAAGGGGGGGGCTACGAGCAGTACTTC TRBJ2-7 . TRBV5-5
CASSPPTGTGGYEQYF TGTGCCAGCTCACCCCCGACCGGGACAGGGGGCTACGAGCAGTACTTC TRBJ2-7 TRBD1 TRBV18
CASSDWTRPDEQYF TGTGCCAGCAGTGACTGGACTAGGCCCGACGAGCAGTACTTC TRBJ2-7 TRBD2 TRBV6-1
CASSDRASNQPQHF TGCGCCAGCAGTGACAGGGCTAGCAATCAGCCCCAGCATTTT TRBJ1-5 . TRBV10-2
CTAGSPPEQFF TGCACCGCGGGTTCTCCCCCTGAGCAGTTCTTC TRBJ2-1 . TRBV20-1
CASSVGVAGETQYF TGTGCCAGCAGCGTCGGAGTGGCGGGAGAGACCCAGTACTTC TRBJ2-5 . TRBV9
CAIAARDSNTGELFF TGTGCCATCGCCGCCCGGGACAGCAACACCGGGGAGCTGTTTTTT TRBJ2-2 TRBD1 TRBV10-3
CASRRGSGNTIYF TGTGCCAGCAGAAGGGGTTCTGGAAACACCATATATTTT TRBJ1-3 . TRBV27
CASSETGGRAFF TGTGCCAGCAGTGAGACAGGGGGACGGGCTTTCTTT TRBJ1-1 TRBD1 TRBV7-9
CASSERFSNQPQHF TGTGCCAGCAGTGAGCGCTTTAGCAATCAGCCCCAGCATTTT TRBJ1-5 . TRBV6-4
CASSHQGAQETQYF TGCGCCAGCAGCCACCAGGGGGCTCAAGAGACCCAGTACTTC TRBJ2-5 TRBD1 TRBV4-1
CASSQETGTGNEKLFF TGCGCCAGCAGCCAAGAAACCGGGACAGGGAATGAAAAACTGTTTTTT TRBJ1-4 TRBD1 TRBV4-3